This entry lists 8 T cell receptor beta chains sequenced from one sample in a study of blood T cells in healthy people across ages. PCR was performed a second time for about 7 to 12 cycles using a sample-barcoded 5' primer and a J-beta primer mix. TCRdb ran MiXCR on the 5' RACE reads and lists one entry per CDR3 protein. The data hold about 1 million distinct CDR3 sequences, with approximately 25% observed a single time. The same sample was also used in a study of T cells of mothers and their children.

Sequencing was carried out using blood. Receptors originate from a girl aged 2-10 years in good health.

The chain employs TRBV10-2 and TRBJ2-5; D is unclear. The germline V and J ends were trimmed by 2 bases and 1 base, with 8 bases remaining between them. Germline V gene data show CDR1 as WSHSY and CDR2 as SAAADI. The CDR3 is 14 amino acids. CDR3 nucleotides: TGCGCCAGCAGTGAGGCCAGCCTCCAAGAGACCCAGTACTTC. Amino acids: CASSEASLQETQYF.

This clonotype was counted only a few times. The V gene is TRBV6-6, the J gene TRBJ2-5; D gene uncertain. The CDR3 has 12 residues. Per the germline V gene, CDR1 is MNHNY and CDR2 is SVGAGI (reference sequence). The V gene lost 6 bases and the J gene lost 2 bases, with 7 bases spanning the gap. The CDR3 region has the DNA TGTGCCAGCAGGCTTAATCAAGAGACCCAGTACTTC. Translation gives CASRLNQETQYF.

This clonotype was observed a handful of times. The chain joins TRBV27 to TRBJ2-7; 7 bases fit TRBD1. The germline V gene encodes CDR1 MNHEY and CDR2 SMNVEV (reference sequence). This CDR3 is 16 amino acids long. Trimming removed 2 bases from V and 4 bases from J; junction bases left unmatched: 11. CDR3 region: CASSLAGTAYSYEQYF. In DNA, the CDR3 is TGTGCCAGCAGTTTAGCCGGGACAGCTTACTCTTACGAGCAGTACTTC.

The chain combines TRBV6-6 with TRBJ2-3; no reliable D call. The CDR3 covers 14 residues. The V and J ends lost 4 bases and 6 bases respectively, with 14 bases between them. Per the germline V gene, CDR1 is MNHNY and CDR2 is SVGAGI (reference sequence). The CDR3 here is CASSFIVGVDTQYF. The CDR3 DNA sequence: TGTGCCAGCAGTTTTATAGTAGGAGTCGATACGCAGTATTTT.

The rearrangement uses TRBV5-1 and TRBJ2-5, with a weak D call TRBD2 (5 bases). V was shortened by 2 bases and J by 11 bases, with 19 bases between the two germline ends. CDR3 length: 14 amino acids. Germline V CDR1 and CDR2: SGHRS, YFSETQ. This CDR3 is CASSFSASSITQYF. The CDR3 nucleotides are TGCGCCAGCAGCTTTAGCGCCAGCTCGATCACGCAGTACTTC.

This clonotype was observed a few times. The V call is TRBV6-5, the J call TRBJ2-1; 15 bases fit TRBD2. The CDR3 has 15 residues. CDR1 is MNHEY and CDR2 is SVGAGI in the germline V gene. The V gene end was trimmed by 6 bases and the J gene end by 6 bases; junction bases not matched to a gene: 3. CDR3: CASRPGLAGGNEQFF. In DNA, the CDR3 is TGTGCCAGCAGACCGGGACTAGCGGGGGGCAATGAGCAGTTCTTC.

The genes are TRBV2 and TRBJ2-5, with TRBD2 identical over 11 bases. The V segment lost 6 bases and the J segment 5 bases; nucleotides outside the gene matches: 8. There are 15 residues in the CDR3. Germline V CDR1 and CDR2: SNHLY, FYNNEI. CDR3 in amino acids: CASSETSGIGETQYF. The CDR3 DNA reads TGTGCCAGCAGCGAGACTAGCGGGATCGGGGAGACCCAGTACTTC.

Comment on this clonotype: A read error may account for a junction end that differs from germline. This rearrangement joins TRBV7-2 to TRBJ2-2; a possible D gene is TRBD2 (6 bases). This CDR3 contains 17 residues. Germline CDR1 is SGHTA and CDR2 is FQGNSA. The CDR3 nucleotides read TGTGCCAGTAGCTTAGGTGCGGGGATAGCGAACACCGGGGAGCTGTTTTTT. This sequence encodes CASSLGAGIANTGELFF.